Listed below are T cell receptor beta chains from one sample, sequenced in a study of blood T cell repertoires in COVID-19. Profiled with immunoSEQ multiplex PCR; TCRdb holds only in-frame clones, not every one. This repertoire shows roughly 240,000 clones, about 91% found once; its top ten account for approximately 2.3%. The specimen sequenced was PBMCs or T cells enriched from blood (not recorded which). The source is a woman between 40 and 55 years old with acute COVID-19. The CDR3 runs from the conserved cysteine through the conserved F or W. A D gene is named only where the DNA matches it firmly. Clone size is shown for a subset of rows, as once, few, many or a class of expanded clone.

CDR3 protein	CDR3 DNA	D gene	V gene	J gene	clone size
CASSHRTSWESSYNEQFF	TGCGCCAGCAGCCATCGTACTAGTTGGGAGAGCTCCTACAATGAGCAGTTCTTC	.	TRBV4-3	TRBJ2-1	once
CASRHIGQGFEAFF	TGCGCCAGCAGACATATTGGGCAGGGCTTTGAAGCTTTCTTT	.	TRBV4-3	TRBJ1-1	.
CASTTGIYEQYF	TGTGCCAGCACGACAGGTATCTACGAGCAGTACTTC	.	TRBV6-5	TRBJ2-7	.
CASSYQRQGSDTQYF	TGTGCCAGCAGTTACCAACGACAGGGGTCGGATACGCAGTATTTT	TRBD1	TRBV6-2/TRBV6-3	TRBJ2-3	.
CASSLHGGYGYTF	TGTGCCAGCAGCTTGCACGGAGGGTATGGCTACACCTTC	.	TRBV5-6	TRBJ1-2	.
CASSFGGTGGNEKLFF	TGTGCCAGCAGCTTTGGGGGTACAGGGGGAAATGAAAAACTGTTTTTT	TRBD1	TRBV7-9	TRBJ1-4	.
CATSAGAGNTIYF	TGTGCCACCAGTGCCGGGGCTGGAAACACCATATATTTT	.	TRBV24-1	TRBJ1-3	.
CASSQAGGWETQYF	TGTGCCAGCAGCCAAGCCGGAGGGTGGGAGACCCAGTACTTC	.	TRBV3-1/TRBV3-2	TRBJ2-5	once
CASSIRTGLETQYF	TGTGCCAGCAGCATTCGGACAGGGCTTGAGACCCAGTACTTC	TRBD1	TRBV5-4	TRBJ2-5	.
CASSLRRGGETQYF	TGTGCCAGCAGCCTTCGGCGCGGTGGAGAGACCCAGTACTTC	.	TRBV3-1/TRBV3-2	TRBJ2-5	.
CASSPPLVTGELFF	TGTGCCAGCAGTCCCCCCCTTGTGACCGGGGAGCTGTTTTTT	.	TRBV7-9	TRBJ2-2	.
CASYRGRGNTIYF	TGTGCCAGTTACAGGGGACGAGGCAACACCATATATTTT	TRBD1	TRBV6-5	TRBJ1-3	once
CASSLDRLAGYGYTF	TGTGCCAGCAGCCTCGACAGGCTAGCTGGCTATGGCTACACCTTC	.	TRBV6-6	TRBJ1-2	.
CATSDPSRDRDTFF	TGTGCCACCAGTGATCCTTCCCGGGACAGGGATACGTTCTTC	TRBD1	TRBV24-1	TRBJ2-1	.
CASSYGGLAGQGEQFF	TGTGCCAGCAGTTACGGCGGACTAGCGGGCCAGGGGGAGCAGTTCTTC	TRBD2	TRBV6-5	TRBJ2-1	.
CASSRDRPGTEAFF	TGTGCCAGCAGTCGGGACAGGCCCGGCACTGAAGCTTTCTTT	TRBD1	TRBV6-6	TRBJ1-1	.
CASSFRRPYGTDTQYF	TGTGCCAGCAGCTTCCGGAGGCCCTACGGCACAGATACGCAGTATTTT	.	TRBV7-2	TRBJ2-3	.
CASSLRSGSSYNEQFF	TGCGCCAGCAGCTTGAGGTCGGGGAGCTCCTACAATGAGCAGTTCTTC	.	TRBV5-1	TRBJ2-1	.
CSASKDSGNQPQHF	TGCAGTGCTAGTAAGGACAGCGGCAATCAGCCCCAGCATTTT	.	TRBV20-1	TRBJ1-5	.
CASSQDLYGGTNTGELFF	TGTGCCAGCAGCCAAGATCTTTACGGGGGTACGAACACCGGGGAGCTGTTTTTT	.	TRBV4-2	TRBJ2-2	.
CASSVDVRGRGANVLTF	TGTGCCAGCAGCGTAGACGTCAGGGGACGTGGGGCCAACGTCCTGACTTTC	.	TRBV9	TRBJ2-6	.
CASNEGGGDTQYF	TGTGCCAGCAATGAGGGTGGTGGAGATACGCAGTATTTT	.	TRBV9	TRBJ2-3	medium-sized
CASSYEQGLRYTF	TGTGCCAGCAGTTACGAACAGGGCTTGCGCTACACCTTC	.	TRBV6-5	TRBJ1-2	.
CASRGGWDKNIQYF	TGCGCCAGCAGAGGGGGCTGGGACAAAAACATTCAGTACTTC	TRBD1	TRBV10-2	TRBJ2-4	.
CASSVMTGFTGNTIYF	TGTGCCAGTAGTGTCATGACAGGATTTACTGGAAACACCATATATTTT	.	TRBV19	TRBJ1-3	.
CASSSGTGELFF	TGCGCCAGCAGTAGCGGCACCGGGGAGCTGTTTTTT	.	TRBV10-1	TRBJ2-2	.
CAWSAGQGRQPQHF	TGTGCCTGGAGTGCTGGACAGGGGAGGCAGCCCCAGCATTTT	TRBD1	TRBV30	TRBJ1-5	.
CASSPGQGVGNTIYF	TGTGCCAGCAGTCCGGGACAGGGGGTTGGAAACACCATATATTTT	TRBD1	TRBV5-4	TRBJ1-3	.